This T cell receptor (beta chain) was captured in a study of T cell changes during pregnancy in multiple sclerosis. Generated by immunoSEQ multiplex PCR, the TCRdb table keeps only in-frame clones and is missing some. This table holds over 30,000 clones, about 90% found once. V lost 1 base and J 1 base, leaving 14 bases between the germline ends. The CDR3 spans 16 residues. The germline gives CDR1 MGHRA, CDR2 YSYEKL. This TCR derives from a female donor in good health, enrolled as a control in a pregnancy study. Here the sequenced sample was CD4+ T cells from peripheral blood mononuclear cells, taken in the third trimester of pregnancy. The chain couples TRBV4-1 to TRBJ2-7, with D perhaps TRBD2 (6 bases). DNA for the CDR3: TGCGCCAGCAGCCAAGGCGCCCAGGGACTTTCCTACGAGCAGTACTTC. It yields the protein CASSQGAQGLSYEQYF.